These 17 T cell receptor beta chains share one sample of origin, sequenced in a study of prognosis after radiotherapy for stage I lung cancer. Two-round multiplex PCR amplified TCR beta CDR3 from genomic DNA. For every TRBV and TRBJ gene, a specific primer was used in first-round PCR. From the multiplex PCR reads, TCRdb called clonotypes with MiXCR, one entry per CDR3 protein. The table has fewer than 40,000 distinct CDR3 sequences, 42% seen once. The source material was PBMCs, sampled before or after stereotactic body radiation therapy (not recorded which). The origin of the receptors is a donor older than 45 with non-small cell lung cancer.

This clonotype was counted at least ten times. The V and J genes are TRBV27 and TRBJ2-6; D gene ambiguous. V lost 6 bases and J lost 0, with 6 bases in between. Germline-derived CDR1 and CDR2 are MNHEY and SMNVEV (reference sequence). This CDR3 spans 14 amino acids. CDR3: CASREYSGANVLTF. CDR3 nucleotide sequence: TGTGCCAGCAGGGAATACTCTGGGGCCAACGTCCTGACTTTC.

This clonotype was counted at least ten times. This chain uses TRBV14 with TRBJ2-2, with TRBD1 as a possible D gene (5 bases). The CDR3 totals 19 residues. V lost 0 bases, J lost 0 bases, and 17 bases lay in between. Germline CDR1 SGHDN, CDR2 FVKESK. In DNA, the CDR3 is TGTGCCAGCAGCCAAGACCTTTTGGGGCAGAAGTCGAACACCGGGGAGCTGTTTTTT. Translation: CASSQDLLGQKSNTGELFF.

V and J are TRBV9 and TRBJ1-2; no clear D. Trimming pared 3 bases from V and 8 bases from J, leaving 14 bases between. CDR1 and CDR2 (germline): SGDLS, YYNGEE. This CDR3 has 13 residues. The CDR3 region is CASSERGLSGYTF. DNA of the CDR3: TGTGCCAGCAGCGAACGAGGGCTAAGCGGCTACACCTTC.

The chain recombines TRBV28 with TRBJ1-2; D gene ambiguous. V shed 1 base and J shed 8 bases, with 8 bases lying between them. Looked up from germline, CDR1 is MDHEN and CDR2 is SYDVKM. The CDR3 length is 12 residues. CDR3 in amino acids: CASSLSQQGYTF. Written as DNA, the CDR3 is TGTGCCAGCAGTTTATCCCAACAAGGCTACACCTTC.

This clonotype was counted at least ten times. J is TRBJ2-1 and V is TRBV2, with TRBD1 matching over 9 bases. After removal of 5 bases from V and 6 bases from J, the junction contained 8 bases not matched to a gene. This CDR3 comprises 15 residues. Germline CDR1 and CDR2: SNHLY and FYNNEI. In nucleotides, the CDR3 is TGTGCCAGCAGTCTGGGACAGGGCCCCCTCAATGAGCAGTTCTTC. This sequence encodes CASSLGQGPLNEQFF.

As concerns this clonotype: One base away lies a much larger clone, so this may be a sequencing read error. This chain uses TRBV2 with TRBJ2-5; D is ambiguous. CDR1 and CDR2 from the germline V gene are SNHLY and FYNNEI. This CDR3 is built from 14 residues. CDR3: CASSDGRFKETHYF. As DNA, the CDR3 is TGTGCCAGCAGTGATGGCAGGTTCAAAGAGACCCATTACTTC. Supplemented by reference TRBV2 and TRBJ2-5, the full variable domain reads EPEVTQTPSHQVTQMGQEVILRCVPISNHLYFYWYRQILGQKVEFLVSFYNNEISEKSEIFDDQFSVERPDGSNFTLKIRSTKLEDSAMYFCASSDGRFKETHYFGPGTRLLVL.

Only a few counts were recorded for this clonotype. It may be a read error: a sequence one base away is much more abundant. The rearrangement uses TRBV5-1 and TRBJ1-1; unclear D gene. Germline V gene data show CDR1 as SGHRS and CDR2 as YFSETQ. Trimming took 2 bases from V and 6 from J, leaving 11 bases between them. There are 13 residues in the CDR3. The CDR3 protein is CASSFTDFAEAFF. In DNA form, the CDR3 reads TGCGCCAGCAGCTTCACAGATTTCGCTGAAGCTTTCTTT.

Judged by abundance, this clonotype is medium-sized. The J gene is TRBJ1-6, the V gene TRBV20-1, with D hard to call. V was clipped by 1 base and J by 4 bases, with 11 bases between them. The CDR3 has 15 residues. The V gene's germline CDR1 is DFQATT and CDR2 SNEGSKA (reference sequence). CDR3 sequence: CSARVEGPYNSPLHF. In DNA form, the CDR3 reads TGCAGTGCTAGAGTTGAAGGACCATATAATTCACCCCTCCACTTT.

In its sample, this clonotype was seen many times. The chain couples TRBV18 to TRBJ2-3; 9 nucleotides line up with TRBD1. Unmatched junction bases numbered 4, after V lost 2 bases and J lost 4 bases. This CDR3 contains 15 residues. Germline-derived CDR1 and CDR2 are KGHSH and LQKENI. The DNA for the CDR3 is TGTGCCAGCTCACCAGGGACAGGGAACGCAGATACGCAGTATTTT. Residues: CASSPGTGNADTQYF. Filled out from reference TRBV18 and TRBJ2-3, the complete variable domain reads NAGVMQNPRHLVRRRGQEARLRCSPMKGHSHVYWYRQLPEEGLKFMVYLQKENIIDESGMPKERFSAEFPKEGPSILRIQQVVRGDSAAYFCASSPGTGNADTQYFGPGTRLTVL.

As concerns this clonotype: A much bigger clone sits one base away, suggesting this may be a read error. The rearrangement links TRBV6-4 to TRBJ1-1, with a tentative D call TRBD1 (5 bases). This CDR3 is 14 amino acids long. The germline V gene has CDR1 MRHNA and CDR2 SNTAGT. The CDR3 DNA is TGTGTCAGCAGAGATCTGGACAAGAACACTGAAGCTTCCTTT. Residues: CVSRDLDKNTEASF.

The J gene is TRBJ2-2, the V gene TRBV7-2, with D possibly matching TRBD2 (5 bases). Germline CDR1 is SGHTA and CDR2 is FQGNSA. This CDR3 comprises 14 residues. V was shortened by 1 base and J by 7 bases, with 10 bases between the two germline ends. CDR3 nucleotides: TGTGCCAGCAGCTTAGGGGAGTGGGACGGGGAGCTGTTTTTT. It codes for CASSLGEWDGELFF.

Many counts were recorded for this clonotype. The chain is built from TRBV28 and TRBJ2-5, with 8 nucleotides matching TRBD2. The germline V gene has CDR1 MDHEN and CDR2 SYDVKM. V was clipped by 5 bases and J by 3 bases; unmatched bases: 5. The length of the CDR3 is 14 residues. Here the CDR3 DNA reads TGTGCCAGCAGTCCACATAGCGGGGAAGAGACCCAGTACTTC. It specifies CASSPHSGEETQYF.

The V call is TRBV2, the J call TRBJ2-3; no firm D call. This CDR3 is built from 13 residues. Germline values: CDR1 SNHLY, CDR2 FYNNEI. Trimming cost V 7 bases and J 7 bases, with 15 bases left between them. The CDR3 sequence is CASKGVAEYTQYF. The CDR3 DNA sequence: TGTGCCAGCAAAGGAGTAGCCGAATATACGCAGTATTTT.

This clonotype appeared many times. The CDR3 sequence is CASSEFGGTNQPQHF. For the CDR3, the DNA is TGCGCCAGCAGTGAGTTCGGCGGAACCAATCAGCCCCAGCATTTT. The chain carries TRBV10-2 and TRBJ1-5, with unresolved D. This CDR3 region has 15 residues. Germline V lookup: CDR1 WSHSY, CDR2 SAAADI. Trimming removed 1 base at V and 3 bases at J, with 10 bases between.

By share of the sample, this clonotype is medium-sized. The chain joins TRBV12-3 or TRBV12-4 to TRBJ1-5; the D is unclear. The CDR3 consists of 13 residues. V lost 3 bases and J lost 5, with 8 bases in between. The CDR3 DNA reads TGTGCCAGCAGTTTGGGCAGTGATCAGCCCCAGCATTTT. Amino acids: CASSLGSDQPQHF.

This clonotype occurred many times. The rearrangement links TRBV27 to TRBJ2-7, with TRBD1 matching over 8 bases. The CDR3 covers 16 residues. V trimming: 2 bases; J trimming: 3 bases; junction bases outside the gene matches: 9. Germline V gene lookup returns CDR1 MNHEY and CDR2 SMNVEV (reference sequence). CDR3: CASSLGDRSLNYEQYF. The CDR3 DNA is TGTGCCAGCAGTTTAGGGGACAGGTCGCTGAACTACGAGCAGTACTTC.

The genes are TRBV20-1 and TRBJ2-1, with 8 nucleotides matching TRBD2. V gave up 1 base and J gave up 4 bases; unmatched junction bases: 3. The length of the CDR3 is 14 residues. CDR1 DFQATT and CDR2 SNEGSKA come from the germline V gene (reference sequence). CDR3 coding DNA: TGCAGTGCTAGAGGATTAGCGGGGTACAATGAGCAGTTCTTC. This encodes CSARGLAGYNEQFF.